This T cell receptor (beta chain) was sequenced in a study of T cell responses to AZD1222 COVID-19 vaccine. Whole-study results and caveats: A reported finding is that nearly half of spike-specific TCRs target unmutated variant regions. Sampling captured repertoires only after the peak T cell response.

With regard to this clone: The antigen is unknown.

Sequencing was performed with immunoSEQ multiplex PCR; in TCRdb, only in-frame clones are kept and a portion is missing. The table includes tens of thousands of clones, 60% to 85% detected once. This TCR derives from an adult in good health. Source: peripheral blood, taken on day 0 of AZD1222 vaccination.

The CDR3 DNA sequence: TGTGCCAGCAGTGAGGCTAGGGGATATACGCAGTATTTT. Residues: CASSEARGYTQYF. This rearrangement joins TRBV6-4 to TRBJ2-3, with D perhaps TRBD1 (5 bases). Per the germline V gene, CDR1 is MRHNA and CDR2 is SNTAGT. The CDR3 extends over 13 amino acids. V shed 3 bases and J shed 7 bases, with 11 bases lying between them.